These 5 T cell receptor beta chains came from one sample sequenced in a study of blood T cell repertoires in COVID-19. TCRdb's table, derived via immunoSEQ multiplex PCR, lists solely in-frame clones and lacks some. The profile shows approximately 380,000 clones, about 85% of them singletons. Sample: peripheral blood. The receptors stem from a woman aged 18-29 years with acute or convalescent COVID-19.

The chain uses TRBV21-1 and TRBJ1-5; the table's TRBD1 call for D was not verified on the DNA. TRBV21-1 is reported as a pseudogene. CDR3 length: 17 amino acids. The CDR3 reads CASTQPGPGAVNQPQHF. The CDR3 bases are TGTGCCAGCACGCAACCGGGCCCAGGGGCGGTCAATCAGCCCCAGCATTTT.

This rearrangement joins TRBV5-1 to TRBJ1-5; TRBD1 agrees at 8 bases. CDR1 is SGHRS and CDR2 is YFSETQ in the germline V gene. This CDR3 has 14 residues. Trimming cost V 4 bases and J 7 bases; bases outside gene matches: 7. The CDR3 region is CASSDGQGGQPQHF. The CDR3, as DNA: TGCGCCAGCAGCGACGGACAGGGCGGGCAGCCCCAGCATTTT.

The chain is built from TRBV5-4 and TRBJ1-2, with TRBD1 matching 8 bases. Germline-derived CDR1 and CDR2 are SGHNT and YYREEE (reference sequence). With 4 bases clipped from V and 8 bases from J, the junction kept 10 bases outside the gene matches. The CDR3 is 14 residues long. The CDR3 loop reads CASSQFGQGGGYTF. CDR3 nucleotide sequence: TGTGCCAGCAGCCAGTTTGGACAGGGCGGCGGCTACACCTTC.

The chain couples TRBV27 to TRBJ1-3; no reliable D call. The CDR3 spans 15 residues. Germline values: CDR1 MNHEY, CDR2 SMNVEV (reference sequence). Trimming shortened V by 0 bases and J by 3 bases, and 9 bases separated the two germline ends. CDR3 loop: CASSLSRVRGNTIYF. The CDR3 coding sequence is TGTGCCAGCAGTTTATCTCGGGTGCGTGGAAACACCATATATTTT.

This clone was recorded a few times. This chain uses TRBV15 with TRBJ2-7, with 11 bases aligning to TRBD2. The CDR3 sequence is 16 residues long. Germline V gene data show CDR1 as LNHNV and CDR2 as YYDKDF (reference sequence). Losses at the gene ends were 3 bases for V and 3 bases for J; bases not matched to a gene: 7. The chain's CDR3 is CATSRVRTSGFYEQYF. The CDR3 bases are TGTGCCACCAGCAGGGTTAGGACTAGCGGGTTCTACGAGCAGTACTTC. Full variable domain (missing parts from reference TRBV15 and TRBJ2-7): DAMVIQNPRYQVTQFGKPVTLSCSQTLNHNVMYWYQQKSSQAPKLLFHYYDKDFNNEADTPDNFQSRRPNTSFCFLDIRSPGLGDTAMYLCATSRVRTSGFYEQYFGPGTRLTVT.